The 32 T cell receptor beta chains given below trace back to one sample, sequenced in a study of cytomegalovirus exposure and HLA in healthy donors (TCRdb year 2017). Library generation was performed with the immunoSEQ multiplex PCR assay. For the multiplex PCR, a mixture combining 60 forward primers for TCR Vbeta segments and 13 reverse primers for TCR Jbeta segments was used. The immuneACCESS repertoire file appears here via TCRdb, limited to in-frame rearrangements. These files lack a portion of the clones; in checked studies, under half of the deficit traces to unresolved V genes, and the cause of the others is not known. The sample table shows around 150,000 clones, and 72% are seen once. The top ten constitute over 4% of the sample. The sequenced sample consisted of PBMCs. The origin of the receptors is a man aged 50-59 years in good health and CMV-seropositive.

This clone was observed a few times. V is TRBV29-1 and J is TRBJ2-7; 14 nucleotides agree with TRBD2. V lost 5 bases and J lost 6; bases outside the gene matches: 3. The CDR3 is 13 amino acids. CDR1 and CDR2 (germline): SQVTM, ANQGSEA. As DNA, the CDR3 is TGCAGCGTTATGGGACTAGCGGGAGTCGAGCAGTACTTC. This sequence encodes CSVMGLAGVEQYF.

The chain uses TRBV19 and TRBJ1-2, with 7 bases aligning to TRBD1. CDR1 and CDR2 from the germline V gene are LNHDA and SQIVND (reference sequence). The CDR3 is 15 amino acids. V was pared by 4 bases and J by 7 bases, with 12 bases of the junction left unmatched. CDR3 amino acids: CASSRQGIELGGYTF. The DNA for the CDR3 is TGTGCCAGTAGTAGACAGGGAATAGAACTCGGTGGCTACACCTTC. The complete variable domain, with remaining parts taken from reference TRBV19 and TRBJ1-2, reads DGGITQSPKYLFRKEGQNVTLSCEQNLNHDAMYWYRQDPGQGLRLIYYSQIVNDFQKGDIAEGYSVSREKKESFPLTVTSAQKNPTAFYLCASSRQGIELGGYTFGSGTRLTVV.

This clone was seen only a few times. The genes are TRBV27 and TRBJ2-5, with 7 bases that match TRBD2. The ends lost 8 bases at V and 2 bases at J; junction bases unmatched: 11. This CDR3 comprises 15 residues. CDR1 is MNHEY and CDR2 is SMNVEV in the germline V gene (reference sequence). CDR3 sequence: CASRSPAAGQETQYF. The CDR3 region has the DNA TGTGCCAGCCGGTCCCCAGCAGCGGGGCAAGAGACCCAGTACTTC.

The J gene is TRBJ1-1, the V gene TRBV6-5; no firm D call. V was pared by 2 bases and J by 4 bases, with 8 bases between. The CDR3 covers 13 residues. Germline lookup yields CDR1 MNHEY and CDR2 SVGAGI. CDR3 region: CASSYSTATEAFF. DNA for the CDR3: TGTGCCAGCAGTTACAGCACCGCCACTGAAGCTTTCTTT.

V is TRBV5-4 and J is TRBJ2-5, with 7 bases aligning to TRBD2. The CDR3 spans 15 residues. From germline, CDR1 is SGHNT and CDR2 YYREEE (reference sequence). After removal of 4 bases from V and 2 bases from J, the junction contained 8 bases not matched to a gene. This CDR3 reads CASSAAAGEQETQYF. The CDR3 nucleotides are TGTGCCAGCAGCGCAGCGGCGGGGGAGCAAGAGACCCAGTACTTC.

This sequence joins TRBV29-1 and TRBJ2-5; D might be TRBD1 (6 bases). Germline V gene lookup returns CDR1 SQVTM and CDR2 ANQGSEA. CDR3 length: 12 residues. The V gene lost 6 bases and the J gene lost 4 bases, with 12 bases spanning the gap. DNA for the CDR3: TGCAGCGTAGCCTCAGGGGCAGAGACCCAGTACTTC. Amino acid sequence: CSVASGAETQYF.

This rearrangement joins TRBV6-1 to TRBJ2-5; TRBD2 is a possible D gene (6 bases). Germline V gene data show CDR1 as MNHNS and CDR2 as SASEGT. The CDR3 has 13 amino acids. Trimming took off 6 bases at V and 3 bases at J, with 11 bases between the two ends. This chain's CDR3 is CASRQLAKETQYF. The CDR3 DNA reads TGTGCCAGCAGGCAACTAGCCAAAGAGACCCAGTACTTC.

The CDR3 DNA reads TGTGCCAGCAGCGCCCTCCGGGAGGGCCCAGATACGCAGTATTTT. It translates to CASSALREGPDTQYF. J is TRBJ2-3 and V is TRBV9, with TRBD2 identical over 8 bases. V lost 3 bases and J lost 4; bases outside the gene matches: 7. The CDR3 consists of 15 residues. CDR1 is SGDLS and CDR2 is YYNGEE in the germline V gene.

The chain employs TRBV18 and TRBJ2-2, with 11 bases aligning to TRBD2. Germline values: CDR1 KGHSH, CDR2 LQKENI. After removal of 6 bases from V and 1 base from J, the junction contained 4 bases not matched to a gene. The CDR3 is 16 residues long. The CDR3 loop reads CASSPTSGGNTGELFF. DNA of the CDR3: TGTGCCAGCTCGCCTACTAGCGGGGGGAACACCGGGGAGCTGTTTTTT.

This clone has a single count. The rearrangement links TRBV18 to TRBJ1-1; 9 bases fit TRBD1. The CDR3 extends over 16 amino acids. Germline lookup yields CDR1 KGHSH and CDR2 LQKENI. The V segment lost 4 bases and the J segment 1 base; nucleotides outside the gene matches: 7. The CDR3 loop is CASSQTQGQGNTEAFF. CDR3 coding DNA: TGTGCCAGCTCACAGACCCAGGGACAGGGGAACACTGAAGCTTTCTTT.

This clone was observed a few times. The V gene is TRBV28, the J gene TRBJ1-4; D is unresolved. This CDR3 has 14 residues. V lost 2 bases and J lost 4, with 8 bases in between. Germline CDR1 and CDR2: MDHEN and SYDVKM. CDR3 DNA sequence: TGTGCCAGCAGTTTAGGAGGGCATAATGAAAAACTGTTTTTT. Amino acids: CASSLGGHNEKLFF.

The chain couples TRBV7-9 to TRBJ1-1; no reliable D call. The CDR3 sequence is 15 residues long. The V and J ends lost 1 base and 5 bases respectively, with 14 bases between them. Germline CDR1 reads SEHNR; CDR2 reads FQNEAQ (reference sequence). CDR3 sequence: CASSLEGLRGTEAFF. The CDR3 DNA reads as TGTGCCAGCAGCTTAGAGGGTCTCCGAGGGACTGAAGCTTTCTTT.

The chain recombines TRBV5-6 with TRBJ1-1; D is unclear. Trimming removed 4 bases from V and 1 base from J, with 11 bases in between. The CDR3 contains 14 residues. Germline assignment: CDR1 SGHDT and CDR2 YYEEEE. Here the CDR3 reads CASSQGPGNTEAFF. The CDR3, as DNA: TGTGCCAGCAGCCAAGGTCCGGGGAACACTGAAGCTTTCTTT.

This clone has just a few counts. J is TRBJ1-2 and V is TRBV18; D may be TRBD1 (6 bases). Trimming left V 6 bases short and J 1 base short, with 15 bases between. The CDR3 has 15 amino acids. Germline CDR1 reads KGHSH; CDR2 reads LQKENI. DNA for the CDR3: TGTGCCAGCTCCTTAGACAGGAACAATAACTATGGCTACACCTTC. This codes for CASSLDRNNNYGYTF.

This chain uses TRBV6-5 with TRBJ2-7; 8 bases are shared with TRBD1. Germline trimming cut 10 bases from V and 0 bases from J; bases unmatched to any gene: 11. CDR1 and CDR2 (germline): MNHEY, SVGAGI. The CDR3 contains 15 residues. CDR3 sequence: CATQMDRVSSYEQYF. In DNA, the CDR3 is TGTGCCACACAGATGGACAGGGTAAGCTCCTACGAGCAGTACTTC.

This clone was seen a few times. The rearrangement joins TRBV6-7 to TRBJ2-1; D is possibly TRBD2 (5 bases). TRBV6-7 is known as an ORF, though its function is uncertain. Trimming took 5 bases from V and 0 from J, leaving 14 bases between them. The CDR3 totals 16 residues. For the CDR3, the DNA is TGTGCCAGCAGTCCTGGCCCGGGATTCTCCTACAATGAGCAGTTCTTC. This gives the protein CASSPGPGFSYNEQFF.

V usage is TRBV5-1 and J usage is TRBJ2-1; a possible D gene is TRBD1 (5 bases). CDR1 is SGHRS, CDR2 YFSETQ, per germline. The CDR3 totals 14 residues. V lost 4 bases to trimming and J lost 9 bases, with 17 bases between them. DNA of the CDR3: TGCGCCAGCAGCGACGACAGTCAGACCACTGAGCAGTTCTTC. This codes for CASSDDSQTTEQFF. The variable domain in full, with the rest retrieved from reference TRBV5-1 and TRBJ2-1, is KAGVTQTPRYLIKTRGQQVTLSCSPISGHRSVSWYQQTPGQGLQFLFEYFSETQRNKGNFPGRFSGRQFSNSRSEMNVSTLELGDSALYLCASSDDSQTTEQFFGPGTRLTVL.

This clone was recorded a few times. The chain carries TRBV4-1 and TRBJ2-1, with a tentative D call TRBD2 (6 bases). The CDR3 runs to 19 residues. The germline gives CDR1 MGHRA, CDR2 YSYEKL. The V gene lost 0 bases and the J gene lost 5 bases, with 23 bases spanning the gap. The CDR3 coding sequence is TGCGCCAGCAGCCAAGATCTTGGACTACGATTAAGGCGGGACAATGAGCAGTTCTTC. Amino acid sequence: CASSQDLGLRLRRDNEQFF.

This clone was seen a few times. This chain connects TRBV6-5 to TRBJ2-1; D perhaps matches TRBD2 (7 bases). CDR3 length: 16 amino acids. Germline V gene sequence: CDR1 MNHEY, CDR2 SVGAGI. V was pared by 3 bases and J by 7 bases, with 19 bases between. The CDR3 loop reads CASSYEGHRGVNEQFF. CDR3 in DNA: TGTGCCAGCAGTTATGAGGGACACCGGGGGGTTAATGAGCAGTTCTTC.

The chain is built from TRBV6-4 and TRBJ2-1, with D possibly matching TRBD1 (5 bases). CDR1 and CDR2 (germline): MRHNA, SNTAGT. V was pared by 5 bases and J by 7 bases, with 15 bases between. The CDR3 is made up of 14 amino acids. CDR3 sequence: CASSLEWGDNEQFF. CDR3 DNA: TGTGCCAGCAGTCTAGAGTGGGGCGATAATGAGCAGTTCTTC.

The chain combines TRBV5-1 with TRBJ1-1; D gene ambiguous. The CDR3 sequence is 14 residues long. CDR1 is SGHRS and CDR2 is YFSETQ in the germline V gene. Trimming left V 4 bases short and J 6 bases short, with 16 bases between. CDR3 sequence (DNA): TGCGCCAGCAGCGGGCTCGGGGTGAATGCTGAAGCTTTCTTT. Translation: CASSGLGVNAEAFF.

The CDR3 nucleotides are TGTGCCAGTACCAAGACAGGGGGCCCCCAGGTTCAGTACTTC. It codes for CASTKTGGPQVQYF. The chain couples TRBV19 to TRBJ2-4; 10 bases match TRBD1. In germline, CDR1 is LNHDA, CDR2 SQIVND (reference sequence). The V segment lost 7 bases and the J segment 11 bases; nucleotides outside the gene matches: 11. CDR3 size: 14 residues.

This clone appeared a single time. This rearrangement joins TRBV15 to TRBJ2-5; 10 bases agree with TRBD2. V trimming: 1 base; J trimming: 4 bases; junction bases outside the gene matches: 9. Germline values: CDR1 LNHNV, CDR2 YYDKDF (reference sequence). This CDR3 has 17 residues. CDR3 sequence reads: CATSRGAIAGGGETQYF. The CDR3 DNA reads TGTGCCACCAGCAGAGGGGCGATAGCGGGAGGTGGAGAGACCCAGTACTTC. Complete variable domain (other parts from reference TRBV15 and TRBJ2-5): DAMVIQNPRYQVTQFGKPVTLSCSQTLNHNVMYWYQQKSSQAPKLLFHYYDKDFNNEADTPDNFQSRRPNTSFCFLDIRSPGLGDTAMYLCATSRGAIAGGGETQYFGPGTRLLVL.

This chain connects TRBV7-9 to TRBJ1-2; 7 bases map to TRBD1. The CDR3 loop spans 14 amino acids. The germline V gene encodes CDR1 SEHNR and CDR2 FQNEAQ (reference sequence). V shed 5 bases and J 8 bases; nucleotides not matched to a gene: 11. The CDR3 spells CASSPTEGAGGYTF. The CDR3 coding sequence is TGTGCCAGCAGCCCCACTGAGGGGGCGGGCGGCTACACCTTC.

The chain links TRBV18 to TRBJ1-1; 8 bases are a match to TRBD1. The CDR3 consists of 13 residues. The junction had 6 bases not matched to a gene; V was cut back by 8 bases and J by 4 bases. Germline V CDR1 and CDR2: KGHSH, LQKENI. CDR3 bases: TGTGCCAGCCGTAGACAGGGGCCCACTGAAGCTTTCTTT. Translated: CASRRQGPTEAFF. Variable domain in full (rest from reference TRBV18 and TRBJ1-1): NAGVMQNPRHLVRRRGQEARLRCSPMKGHSHVYWYRQLPEEGLKFMVYLQKENIIDESGMPKERFSAEFPKEGPSILRIQQVVRGDSAAYFCASRRQGPTEAFFGQGTRLTVV.

The chain links TRBV18 to TRBJ1-2; 7 bases are a match to TRBD1. Germline values: CDR1 KGHSH, CDR2 LQKENI. The CDR3 extends over 14 amino acids. With 6 bases clipped from V and 4 bases from J, the junction kept 8 bases outside the gene matches. The CDR3 loop is CASSPGQDFYGYTF. CDR3 nucleotide sequence: TGTGCCAGCTCGCCTGGACAGGACTTCTATGGCTACACCTTC.

In this sample, this clone turned up once. J is TRBJ2-6 and V is TRBV7-2; 11 bases agree with TRBD1. The CDR3 contains 15 residues. The V and J ends lost 5 bases and 13 bases, in that order; junction bases with no gene match: 10. Germline values: CDR1 SGHTA, CDR2 FQGNSA. The CDR3 DNA follows: TGTGCCAGCAGCGGACAGGGGGCCCTCTCTAAAGTCCTGACTTTC. It specifies CASSGQGALSKVLTF.

This clone showed up just once. This chain links TRBV29-1 with TRBJ2-1, with D possibly matching TRBD2 (6 bases). Between the trimmed V and J ends, which lost 7 bases and 9 bases, there was a span of 22 bases. There are 14 residues in the CDR3. Germline V CDR1 and CDR2: SQVTM, ANQGSEA. CDR3 in DNA: TGCAGCGGGGGAGGAGCTTGGGAGGAATCTGAGCAGTTCTTC. It translates to CSGGGAWEESEQFF.

V and J are TRBV6-1 and TRBJ1-2, with D maybe TRBD1 (5 bases). V shed 1 base and J shed 14 bases, with 11 bases lying between them. The CDR3 has 11 amino acids. CDR1 is MNHNS, CDR2 SASEGT, per germline. The DNA of the CDR3 is TGTGCCAGCAGTGAAGAAGGGGATCGAACCTTC. Translating gives CASSEEGDRTF.

J is TRBJ2-1 and V is TRBV5-8, with 11 bases that match TRBD1. The CDR3 contains 15 residues. Germline V gives CDR1 SGHTS, CDR2 YDEGEE. The V segment lost 3 bases and the J segment 6 bases; nucleotides outside the gene matches: 5. CDR3 DNA: TGTGCCAGCAGCTCGGGACAGGGGGTTGTCAATGAGCAGTTCTTC. It translates to CASSSGQGVVNEQFF.

This chain joins TRBV27 and TRBJ2-2; D is undetermined. Trimming took off 6 bases at V and 0 bases at J, with 11 bases between the two ends. The CDR3 runs 15 residues. Per germline, CDR1 MNHEY and CDR2 SMNVEV (reference sequence). The CDR3 spells CASSIASSNTGELFF. CDR3 sequence (DNA): TGTGCCAGCAGCATAGCCTCCTCGAACACCGGGGAGCTGTTTTTT.

This chain joins TRBV29-1 and TRBJ2-5, with 7 bases aligning to TRBD2. The CDR3 has 14 amino acids. CDR1 and CDR2 from the germline V gene are SQVTM and ANQGSEA. V dropped 6 bases and J dropped 1; count of bases not matched to a gene: 8. In nucleotides, the CDR3 is TGCAGCGTCGAAAGGACTAGTCCCCAAGAGACCCAGTACTTC. This codes for CSVERTSPQETQYF.